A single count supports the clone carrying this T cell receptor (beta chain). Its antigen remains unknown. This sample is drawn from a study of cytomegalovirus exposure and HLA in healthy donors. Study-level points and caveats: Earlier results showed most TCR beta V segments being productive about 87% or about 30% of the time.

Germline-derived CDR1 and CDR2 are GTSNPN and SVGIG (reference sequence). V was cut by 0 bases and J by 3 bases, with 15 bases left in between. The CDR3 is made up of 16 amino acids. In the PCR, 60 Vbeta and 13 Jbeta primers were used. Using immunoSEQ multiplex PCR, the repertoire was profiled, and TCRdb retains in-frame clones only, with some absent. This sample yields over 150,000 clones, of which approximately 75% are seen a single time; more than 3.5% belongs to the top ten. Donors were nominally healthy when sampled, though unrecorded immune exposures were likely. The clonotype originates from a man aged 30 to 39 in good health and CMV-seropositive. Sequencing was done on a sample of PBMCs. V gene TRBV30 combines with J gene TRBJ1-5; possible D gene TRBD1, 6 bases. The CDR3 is CAWSVGASRHNQPQHF. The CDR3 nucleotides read TGTGCCTGGAGTGTGGGGGCGAGTCGTCACAATCAGCCCCAGCATTTT.